The 21 T cell receptor beta chains given below trace back to one sample, sequenced in a study of T cells after yellow fever vaccination. TCRdb processed the 5' RACE reads anew with MiXCR; each CDR3 protein has one entry. The sample holds around 360,000 distinct CDR3 sequences, around 10% seen once. The sequenced sample was PBMCs, obtained on the day of the first yellow fever vaccination. Receptors were obtained from a man between 18 and 29 years old who received the YFV17D yellow fever vaccine.

The CDR3 DNA reads as TGTGCCAGCAGCAGGACTGCTGACACCGGGGAGCTGTTTTTT. Translating gives CASSRTADTGELFF. This sequence joins TRBV6-1 and TRBJ2-2; the D gene is possibly TRBD2 (5 bases). There are 14 residues in the CDR3. V was shortened by 6 bases and J by 3 bases, with 11 bases between the two germline ends. Germline CDR1 is MNHNS and CDR2 is SASEGT.

The chain carries TRBV21-1 and TRBJ2-1; the table's D call of TRBD1 was not tested on the DNA. TRBV21-1 is flagged as a pseudogene. The CDR3 extends over 17 amino acids. CDR3 in DNA: TGTGCCAGCAGCAAAGAAGACAGGGGGAAGAGCTACAATGAGCAGTTCTTC. Encoded protein: CASSKEDRGKSYNEQFF.

This clonotype was counted at least ten times. The rearrangement uses TRBV5-1 and TRBJ1-2; D gene uncertain. V lost 0 bases to trimming and J lost 2 bases, with 2 bases between them. CDR1 is SGHRS and CDR2 is YFSETQ in the germline V gene. This CDR3 region has 12 residues. The CDR3 DNA reads TGCGCCAGCAGCTTGGACAACTATGGCTACACCTTC. Its protein is CASSLDNYGYTF.

This clonotype has ten or more counts. V and J are TRBV12-3 or TRBV12-4 and TRBJ2-3, with D uncertain. Trimming took 8 bases from V and 0 from J, leaving 9 bases between them. This CDR3 comprises 13 residues. CDR3 protein: CASLNPSTDTQYF. CDR3 DNA: TGTGCCAGCCTAAACCCCAGCACAGATACGCAGTATTTT.

This clonotype was seen many times. V usage is TRBV7-9 and J usage is TRBJ1-2, with 8 bases matching TRBD1. From germline, CDR1 is SEHNR and CDR2 FQNEAQ (reference sequence). Trimming took 4 bases from V and 7 from J; bases not matched to a gene: 5. The CDR3 has 13 residues. The CDR3 nucleotides are TGTGCCAGCAGCTCCGACAGGGGACTTGGCTACACCTTC. Its protein is CASSSDRGLGYTF.

V gene TRBV12-3 or TRBV12-4 combines with J gene TRBJ1-3; D call uncertain. The CDR3 is 14 residues long. Trimming removed 5 bases at V and 2 bases at J, with 10 bases between. The CDR3 sequence: CASSQLGTGNTIYF. The CDR3 DNA reads as TGTGCCAGCAGTCAGTTGGGGACTGGAAACACCATATATTTT.

The rearrangement joins TRBV28 to TRBJ2-7, with 10 bases that match TRBD1. Unmatched junction bases numbered 8, after V lost 7 bases and J lost 5 bases. The CDR3 is 14 residues long. Germline lookup yields CDR1 MDHEN and CDR2 SYDVKM. The DNA of the CDR3 is TGTGCCAGCACGGGGGGCGGACAGGGGGACGAGCAGTACGTC. Protein sequence: CASTGGGQGDEQYV.

This clonotype was counted between two and nine times. J is TRBJ2-1 and V is TRBV19; D not certain. The CDR3 contains 17 residues. CDR1 and CDR2 from the germline V gene are LNHDA and SQIVND (reference sequence). V was shortened by 3 bases and J by 0 bases, with 15 bases between the two germline ends. CDR3 nucleotide sequence: TGTGCCAGTAGTATCTTCGACGTTCGGAGCTCCTACAATGAGCAGTTCTTC. Translating gives CASSIFDVRSSYNEQFF.

The rearrangement uses TRBV11-2 and TRBJ2-3; D not certain. Trimming stripped 1 base from V and 3 bases from J, with 8 bases between. The germline V gene encodes CDR1 SGHAT and CDR2 FQNNGV. The CDR3 loop spans 14 amino acids. The CDR3 loop is CASSLGPQTDTQYF. For the CDR3, the DNA is TGTGCCAGCAGCTTAGGTCCTCAAACAGATACGCAGTATTTT.

In regard to this clonotype: A junction end diverges from the germline sequence, so it may reflect a read error. This chain joins TRBV4-1 and TRBJ1-5; a possible D gene is TRBD1 (6 bases). CDR3 length equals 15 residues. The germline V gene has CDR1 MGHRA and CDR2 YSYEKL. For the CDR3, the DNA is TGCCCCAGCAGCCAAGATTCCGGGGGCAGTCAGCCCCAGCATTTT. Translating it yields CPSSQDSGGSQPQHF.

This clonotype was recorded many times. The chain couples TRBV5-1 to TRBJ2-1, with D perhaps assigned TRBD1 or TRBD2 (5 bases each). The V gene lost 4 bases and the J gene lost 10 bases, with 18 bases spanning the gap. The CDR3 has 14 amino acids. Germline V gives CDR1 SGHRS, CDR2 YFSETQ. The CDR3 region is CASSVMGTPIEQFF. CDR3 bases: TGCGCCAGCAGCGTTATGGGGACCCCCATCGAGCAGTTCTTC.

Only a few counts were recorded for this clonotype. The chain combines TRBV27 with TRBJ2-7; D is perhaps TRBD1 (6 bases). V was pared by 2 bases and J by 2 bases, with 16 bases between. CDR1 and CDR2 (germline): MNHEY, SMNVEV (reference sequence). The CDR3 runs to 16 residues. CDR3 coding DNA: TGTGCCAGCAGTTTAGGCTCTGACAGGCCGACCTACGAGCAGTACTTC. It yields the protein CASSLGSDRPTYEQYF.

This clonotype was observed many times. The chain joins TRBV5-1 to TRBJ2-7; no clear D. V was cut by 0 bases and J by 0 bases, with 13 bases left in between. The V gene's germline CDR1 is SGHRS and CDR2 YFSETQ. CDR3 size: 16 residues. CDR3 in amino acids: CASSLADRPHSYEQYF. CDR3 nucleotide sequence: TGCGCCAGCAGCTTGGCAGATCGCCCCCACTCCTACGAGCAGTACTTC.

This clonotype was found once. The chain combines TRBV27 with TRBJ2-1; tentative D call: TRBD2 (6 bases). Germline values: CDR1 MNHEY, CDR2 SMNVEV (reference sequence). The ends were cut back, 2 bases at V and 6 bases at J, with 8 bases in the middle. The CDR3 length is 13 residues. The CDR3 loop reads CASSLRGINEQFF. The CDR3 DNA is TGTGCCAGCAGTTTACGGGGGATCAATGAGCAGTTCTTC.

This clonotype has ten or more counts. The J gene is TRBJ1-5, the V gene TRBV5-1, with TRBD1 identical over 7 bases. This CDR3 is 14 amino acids long. V lost 4 bases to trimming and J lost 6 bases; unmatched junction nucleotides: 7. Germline V gene sequence: CDR1 SGHRS, CDR2 YFSETQ. In nucleotides, the CDR3 is TGCGCCAGCAGCCCTGGACAGGAAGGTCAGCCCCAGCATTTT. Its translation is CASSPGQEGQPQHF.

A few counts support this clonotype. The J gene is TRBJ1-1, the V gene TRBV7-2, with D perhaps TRBD1 (6 bases). This CDR3 spans 13 amino acids. CDR1 is SGHTA, CDR2 FQGNSA, per germline. Trimming took 4 bases from V and 3 from J, leaving 9 bases between them. CDR3 in DNA: TGTGCCAGCAGCTCCTACAGGGACACTGAAGCTTTCTTT. Translated, it gives CASSSYRDTEAFF.

This clonotype has only a few counts. The chain joins TRBV7-6 to TRBJ1-2; D gene uncertain. V was pared by 5 bases and J by 0 bases, with 25 bases between. In germline, CDR1 is SGHVS, CDR2 FNYEAQ. The CDR3 extends over 19 amino acids. The CDR3 DNA follows: TGTGCCAGCAGCCGAGAGGAGCTGATGATAATGGAGTCTAACTATGGCTACACCTTC. This sequence encodes CASSREELMIMESNYGYTF.

This clonotype was counted a few times. V usage is TRBV6-2 or TRBV6-3 and J usage is TRBJ2-7, with 9 bases identical to TRBD2. The CDR3 is 19 amino acids. V shed 2 bases and J 4 bases; nucleotides not matched to a gene: 18. CDR1 and CDR2 from the germline V gene are MNHEY and SVGEGT. CDR3 nucleotide sequence: TGTGCCAGCAGTTACGAAGCGGGGGGCCCCTCCTTTTCCCGATACGAGCAGTACTTC. This translates into CASSYEAGGPSFSRYEQYF.

The rearrangement joins TRBV6-1 to TRBJ2-1; 10 nucleotides line up with TRBD2. Unmatched junction bases numbered 10, after V lost 7 bases and J lost 7 bases. Germline V gene sequence: CDR1 MNHNS, CDR2 SASEGT. The CDR3 consists of 15 residues. This CDR3 is CASNLAGASPNEQFF. The CDR3 DNA sequence: TGTGCCAGCAACCTAGCGGGGGCCTCTCCTAATGAGCAGTTCTTC.

This clonotype was detected only a few times. This chain joins TRBV18 and TRBJ2-7; D assignment may be TRBD1 or TRBD2 (5 bases each). This CDR3 is 13 amino acids long. In germline, CDR1 is KGHSH, CDR2 LQKENI. V was trimmed by 3 bases and J by 4 bases, leaving 10 bases between them. CDR3 nucleotides: TGTGCCAGCTCACCTGCCAGGGAGTACGAGCAGTACGTC. Its protein is CASSPAREYEQYV.

The rearrangement uses TRBV20-1 and TRBJ1-1; D gene unclear. The CDR3 length is 12 residues. Germline V lookup: CDR1 DFQATT, CDR2 SNEGSKA (reference sequence). With 4 bases removed from V and 1 base from J, the gap between germline ends came to 7 bases. This chain's CDR3 is CSAIGPNTEAFF. CDR3 DNA sequence: TGCAGTGCTATAGGTCCGAACACTGAAGCTTTCTTT.